This T cell receptor (beta chain) stems from a study of blood T cell repertoires in COVID-19. Study background: The United States, Italy and Spain provided the acute and convalescent COVID-19 samples. Nucleic acid was either cDNA or gDNA, and it came from T cells, B-cell-depleted T cells, or PBMCs.

In the authors' workflow: Reference gene primer amplification gave nucleated cell count estimates. Only in-frame clones appear in the TCRdb table, and some are missing; sequencing was by immunoSEQ multiplex PCR. From that table come the V and J calls and clone size; the DNA was used to work out D and trimming. The sample holds under 95,000 clones, around nine tenths seen once. The length of the CDR3 is 10 residues. V was trimmed by 8 bases and J by 2 bases, leaving 5 bases between them. From germline, CDR1 is GTSNPN and CDR2 SVGIG (reference sequence). The source of this sequence is a man in his 60s with acute or convalescent COVID-19. The specimen sequenced was peripheral blood. This chain joins TRBV30 and TRBJ2-3, with D unresolved. The CDR3 DNA reads as TGTGCCCACATCACAGATACGCAGTATTTT. Amino acid sequence: CAHITDTQYF.